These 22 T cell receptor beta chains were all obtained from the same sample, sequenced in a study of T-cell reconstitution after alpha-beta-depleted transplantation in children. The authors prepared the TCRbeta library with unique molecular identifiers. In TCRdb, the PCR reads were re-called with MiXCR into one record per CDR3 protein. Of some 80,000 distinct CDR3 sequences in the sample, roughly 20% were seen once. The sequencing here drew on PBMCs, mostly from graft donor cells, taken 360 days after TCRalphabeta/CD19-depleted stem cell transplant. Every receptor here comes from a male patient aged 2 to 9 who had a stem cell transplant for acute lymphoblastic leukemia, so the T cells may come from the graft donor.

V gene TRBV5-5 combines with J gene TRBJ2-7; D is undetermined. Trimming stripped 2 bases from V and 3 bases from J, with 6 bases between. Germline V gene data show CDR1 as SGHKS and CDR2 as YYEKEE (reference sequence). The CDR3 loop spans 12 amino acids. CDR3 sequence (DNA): TGTGCCAGCAGCTTCCCGGTCTACGAGCAGTACTTC. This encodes CASSFPVYEQYF.

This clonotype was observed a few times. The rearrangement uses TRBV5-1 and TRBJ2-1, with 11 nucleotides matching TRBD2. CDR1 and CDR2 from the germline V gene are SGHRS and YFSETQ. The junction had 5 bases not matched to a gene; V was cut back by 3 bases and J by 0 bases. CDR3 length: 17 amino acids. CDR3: CASSWGLADSSYNEQFF. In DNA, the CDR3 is TGCGCCAGCAGCTGGGGACTAGCGGACAGCTCCTACAATGAGCAGTTCTTC. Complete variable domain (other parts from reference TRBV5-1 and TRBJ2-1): KAGVTQTPRYLIKTRGQQVTLSCSPISGHRSVSWYQQTPGQGLQFLFEYFSETQRNKGNFPGRFSGRQFSNSRSEMNVSTLELGDSALYLCASSWGLADSSYNEQFFGPGTRLTVL.

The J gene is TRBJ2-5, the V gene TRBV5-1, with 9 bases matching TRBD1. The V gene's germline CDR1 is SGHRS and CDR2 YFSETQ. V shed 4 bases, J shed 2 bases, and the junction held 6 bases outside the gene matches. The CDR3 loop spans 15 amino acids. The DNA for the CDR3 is TGCGCCAGCAGCGGGGGGACAGGGCTTCAAGAGACCCAGTACTTC. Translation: CASSGGTGLQETQYF.

The CDR3 bases are TGCGCCAGCAGCCACCTCCCCGGACTAGCGGGAATCAATGAGCAGTTCTTC. Its translation is CASSHLPGLAGINEQFF. The chain is built from TRBV4-1 and TRBJ2-1, with TRBD2 identical over 12 bases. The CDR3 is 17 amino acids. V shed 3 bases and J 6 bases; nucleotides not matched to a gene: 9. CDR1 is MGHRA and CDR2 is YSYEKL in the germline V gene.

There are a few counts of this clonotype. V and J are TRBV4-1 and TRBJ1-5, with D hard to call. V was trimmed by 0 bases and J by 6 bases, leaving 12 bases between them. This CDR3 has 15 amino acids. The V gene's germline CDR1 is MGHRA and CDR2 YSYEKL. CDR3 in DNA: TGCGCCAGCAGCCAAGATTACCCGTATGTTCAGCCCCAGCATTTT. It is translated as CASSQDYPYVQPQHF.

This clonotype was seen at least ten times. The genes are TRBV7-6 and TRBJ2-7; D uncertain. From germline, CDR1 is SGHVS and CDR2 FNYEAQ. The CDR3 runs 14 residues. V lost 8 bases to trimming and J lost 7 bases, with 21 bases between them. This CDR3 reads CASGPFRAPVEQYF. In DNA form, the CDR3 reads TGTGCCAGCGGACCTTTCCGGGCCCCCGTAGAGCAGTACTTC.

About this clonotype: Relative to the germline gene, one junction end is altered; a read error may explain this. The CDR3 sequence is CASSLAGGRREQYF. DNA of the CDR3: TGTGCCAGCAGTTTAGCGGGAGGTCGACGCGAGCAGTACTTC. This sequence joins TRBV7-9 and TRBJ2-7; 10 bases match TRBD2. From germline, CDR1 is SEHNR and CDR2 FQNEAQ (reference sequence). The CDR3 runs 14 residues.

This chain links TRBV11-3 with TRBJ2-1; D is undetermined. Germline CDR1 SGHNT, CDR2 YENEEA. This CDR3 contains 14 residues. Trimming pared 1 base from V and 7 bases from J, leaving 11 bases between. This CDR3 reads CASSLGPERNEQFF. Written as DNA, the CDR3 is TGTGCCAGCAGCTTAGGGCCCGAGAGGAATGAGCAGTTCTTC.

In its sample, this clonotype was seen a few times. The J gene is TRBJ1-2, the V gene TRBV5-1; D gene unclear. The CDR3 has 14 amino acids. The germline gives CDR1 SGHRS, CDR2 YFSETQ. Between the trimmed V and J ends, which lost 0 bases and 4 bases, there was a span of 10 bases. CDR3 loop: CASSLGQASYGYTF. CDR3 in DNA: TGCGCCAGCAGCTTGGGCCAGGCGTCCTATGGCTACACCTTC.

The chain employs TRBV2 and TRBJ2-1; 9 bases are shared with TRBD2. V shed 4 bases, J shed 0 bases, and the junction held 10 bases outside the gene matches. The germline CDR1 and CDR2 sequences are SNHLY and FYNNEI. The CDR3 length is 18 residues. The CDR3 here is CASSGPRAGGDSYNEQFF. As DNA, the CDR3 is TGTGCCAGCAGTGGCCCCCGGGCGGGAGGGGACTCCTACAATGAGCAGTTCTTC.

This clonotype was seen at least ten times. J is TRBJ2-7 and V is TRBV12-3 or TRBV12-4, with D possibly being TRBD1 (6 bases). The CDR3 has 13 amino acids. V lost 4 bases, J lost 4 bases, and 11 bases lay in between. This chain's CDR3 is CASSSGHFYEQYF. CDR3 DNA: TGTGCCAGCAGTTCGGGACATTTTTACGAGCAGTACTTC.

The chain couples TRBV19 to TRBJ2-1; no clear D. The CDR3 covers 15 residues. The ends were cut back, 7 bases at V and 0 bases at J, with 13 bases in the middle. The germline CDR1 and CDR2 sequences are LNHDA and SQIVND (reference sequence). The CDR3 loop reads CASTSDGRSYNEQFF. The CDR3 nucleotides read TGTGCCAGTACCTCCGATGGCCGCTCCTACAATGAGCAGTTCTTC.

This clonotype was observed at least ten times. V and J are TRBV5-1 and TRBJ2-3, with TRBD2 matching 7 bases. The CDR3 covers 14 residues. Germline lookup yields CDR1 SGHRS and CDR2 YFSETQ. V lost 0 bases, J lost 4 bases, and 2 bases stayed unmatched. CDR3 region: CASSLARESDTQYF. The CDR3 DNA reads TGCGCCAGCAGCTTGGCGCGGGAGTCAGATACGCAGTATTTT.

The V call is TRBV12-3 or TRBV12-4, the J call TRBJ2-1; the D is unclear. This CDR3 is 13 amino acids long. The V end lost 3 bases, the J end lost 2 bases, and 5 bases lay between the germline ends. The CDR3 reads CASSLETYNEQFF. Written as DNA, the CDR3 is TGTGCCAGCAGTTTGGAGACCTACAATGAGCAGTTCTTC.

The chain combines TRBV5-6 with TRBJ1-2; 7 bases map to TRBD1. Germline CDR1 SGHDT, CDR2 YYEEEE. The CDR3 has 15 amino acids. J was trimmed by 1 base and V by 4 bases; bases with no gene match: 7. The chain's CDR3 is CASSAGTASNYGYTF. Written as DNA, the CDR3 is TGTGCCAGCAGCGCCGGGACAGCGAGTAACTATGGCTACACCTTC.

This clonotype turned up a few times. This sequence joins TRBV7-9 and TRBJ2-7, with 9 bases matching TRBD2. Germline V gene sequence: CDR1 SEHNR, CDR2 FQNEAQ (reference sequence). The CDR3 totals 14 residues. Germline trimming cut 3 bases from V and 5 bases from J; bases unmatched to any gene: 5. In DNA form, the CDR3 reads TGTGCCAGCAGCTTTAGCGGGAGAGTCAACGAGCAGTACTTC. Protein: CASSFSGRVNEQYF.

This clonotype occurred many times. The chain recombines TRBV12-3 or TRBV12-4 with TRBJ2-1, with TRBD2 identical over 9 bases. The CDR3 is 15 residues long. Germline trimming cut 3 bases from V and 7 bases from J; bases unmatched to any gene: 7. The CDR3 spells CASSFLSSGANEQFF. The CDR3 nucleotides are TGTGCCAGCAGTTTTCTCTCTAGCGGGGCTAATGAGCAGTTCTTC.

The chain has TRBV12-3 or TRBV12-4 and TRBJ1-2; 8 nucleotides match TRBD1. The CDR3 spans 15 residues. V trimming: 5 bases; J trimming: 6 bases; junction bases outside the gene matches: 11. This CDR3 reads CASSRKRTGWDGYTF. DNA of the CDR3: TGTGCCAGCAGTCGAAAACGGACAGGGTGGGATGGCTACACCTTC.

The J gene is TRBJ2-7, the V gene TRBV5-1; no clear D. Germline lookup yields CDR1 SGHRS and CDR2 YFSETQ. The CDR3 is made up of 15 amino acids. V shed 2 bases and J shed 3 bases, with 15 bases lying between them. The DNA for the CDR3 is TGCGCCAGCAGCTTAATAGGGCAAGGTTTCTACGAGCAGTACTTC. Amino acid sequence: CASSLIGQGFYEQYF.

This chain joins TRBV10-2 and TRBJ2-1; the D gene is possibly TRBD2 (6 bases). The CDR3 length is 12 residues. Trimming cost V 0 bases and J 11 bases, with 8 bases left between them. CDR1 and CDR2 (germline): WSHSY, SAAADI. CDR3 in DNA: TGCGCCAGCAGTGAGTCGACTAGTAAGCAGTTCTTC. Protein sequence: CASSESTSKQFF.

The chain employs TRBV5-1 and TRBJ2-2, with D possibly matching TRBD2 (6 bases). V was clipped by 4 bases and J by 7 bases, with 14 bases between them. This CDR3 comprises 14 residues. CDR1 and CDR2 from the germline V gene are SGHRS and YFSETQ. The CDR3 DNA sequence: TGCGCCAGCAGCCAAGTAGCGGTTAACGGGGAGCTGTTTTTT. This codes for CASSQVAVNGELFF.

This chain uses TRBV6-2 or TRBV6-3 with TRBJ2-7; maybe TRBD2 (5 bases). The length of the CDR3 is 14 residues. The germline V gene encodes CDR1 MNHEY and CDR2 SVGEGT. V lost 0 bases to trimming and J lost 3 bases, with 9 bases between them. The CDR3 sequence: CASSYSNSVYEQYF. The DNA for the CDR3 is TGTGCCAGCAGTTACTCGAATAGCGTCTACGAGCAGTACTTC.